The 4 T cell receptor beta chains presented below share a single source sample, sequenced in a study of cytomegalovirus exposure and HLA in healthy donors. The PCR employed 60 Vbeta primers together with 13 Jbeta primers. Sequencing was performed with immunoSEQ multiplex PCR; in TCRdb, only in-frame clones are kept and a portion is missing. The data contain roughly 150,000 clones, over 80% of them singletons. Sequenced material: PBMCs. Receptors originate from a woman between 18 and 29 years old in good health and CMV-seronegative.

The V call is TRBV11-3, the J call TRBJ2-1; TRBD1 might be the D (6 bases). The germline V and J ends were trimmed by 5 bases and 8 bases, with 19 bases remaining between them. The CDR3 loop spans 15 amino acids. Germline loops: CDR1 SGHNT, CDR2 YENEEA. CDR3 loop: CASSQQGGGWDEQFF. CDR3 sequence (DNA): TGTGCCAGCAGCCAACAGGGTGGGGGATGGGATGAGCAGTTCTTC.

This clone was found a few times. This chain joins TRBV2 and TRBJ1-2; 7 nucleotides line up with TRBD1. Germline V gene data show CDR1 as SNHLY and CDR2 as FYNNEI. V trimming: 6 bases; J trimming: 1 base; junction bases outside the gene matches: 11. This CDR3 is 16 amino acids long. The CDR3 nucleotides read TGTGCCAGCAGGGGAGAGCTGGGACAGAGTAACTATGGCTACACCTTC. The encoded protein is CASRGELGQSNYGYTF.

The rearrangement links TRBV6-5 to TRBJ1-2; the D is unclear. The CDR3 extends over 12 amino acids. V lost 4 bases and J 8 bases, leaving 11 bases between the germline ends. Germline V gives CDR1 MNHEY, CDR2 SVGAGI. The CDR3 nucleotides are TGTGCCAGCAGTTCCGCCGGGGAAGGCTACACCTTC. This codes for CASSSAGEGYTF.

DNA for the CDR3: TGCGCCAGCAGCCGCGTAGATTACAATGAGCAGTTCTTC. As protein: CASSRVDYNEQFF. V is TRBV5-1 and J is TRBJ2-1; D remains unclear. CDR1 and CDR2 (germline): SGHRS, YFSETQ. The CDR3 runs 13 residues. The V end was cut by 4 bases, the J end by 4 bases, with 9 bases between.